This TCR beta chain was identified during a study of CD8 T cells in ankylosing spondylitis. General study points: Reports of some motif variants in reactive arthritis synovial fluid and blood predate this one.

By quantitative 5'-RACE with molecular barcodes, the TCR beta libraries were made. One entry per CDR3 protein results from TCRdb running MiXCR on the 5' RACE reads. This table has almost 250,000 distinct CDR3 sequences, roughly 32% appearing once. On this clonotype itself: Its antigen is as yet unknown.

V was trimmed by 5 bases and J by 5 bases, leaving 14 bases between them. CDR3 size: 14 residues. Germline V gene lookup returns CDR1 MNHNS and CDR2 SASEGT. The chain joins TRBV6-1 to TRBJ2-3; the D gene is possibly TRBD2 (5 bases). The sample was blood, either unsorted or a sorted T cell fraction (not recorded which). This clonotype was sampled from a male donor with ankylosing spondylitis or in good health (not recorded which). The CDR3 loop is CASSRTQRLDTQYF. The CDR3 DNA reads TGTGCCAGCAGTCGGACTCAGAGGCTAGATACGCAGTATTTT.